This record looks at one TCR beta chain sequence and its context. This clonotype was counted many times. It lacks a known antigen. No per-base quality is available; no much larger clone lies one base away. The sample is drawn from a study of T cells in Graves' hyperthyroidism and ophthalmopathy (dated 2019 in TCRdb). Describing the broader study: Peripheral blood samples were taken at the time of initial diagnosis, prior to any treatment. The 85 to 100 discovery patients were randomly split 7:3 into training and test sets. A discovery cohort of around 100 patients, about 40 with Graves' ophthalmopathy and about 60 with stable Graves' hyperthyroidism, was used to find distinguishing TCR V-J signatures. The paper reports TCR Vbeta CDR3 sequencing of fewer than 150 peripheral blood samples: some 41 ophthalmopathy, about 75 hyperthyroidism and 17 progressor patients. Prospective prediction of ophthalmopathy was tested in an independent validation cohort of approximately 19 hyperthyroidism patients and some 17 patients who later progressed to ophthalmopathy. Once sampling was done, hyperthyroidism patients were given methimazole at a starting dose of 30 mg daily, whereas ophthalmopathy patients were given high-dose intravenous methylprednisolone. Thyroid tissue and blood T-cell repertoires from six Graves' hyperthyroidism patients were also compared in the study.

TCR beta CDR3 regions were amplified from RNA transcripts. A first-round RT-PCR of the TCR CDR3 used the HTBI primer set with the Qiagen OneStep RT-PCR kit. A second multiplex PCR round built the libraries, followed by size selection and purification. Paired-end sequencing of the libraries was performed with 100 bp reads on an Illumina HiSeq2000. As for how the authors treated the data: SOAPnuke was used to process the raw data, throwing out any read that contained adapters or uncalled bases, had a mean Phred below 15, or lacked an exact constant-primer or identifier match. COPE v1.2.5 was used to merge high-quality paired reads, and clonotypes were defined as unique nucleotide sequences. Clonotypes were aligned to IMGT TRBV, TRBD and TRBJ reference segments using MiTCR v1.1. The analysis was restricted to V-J combinations with a frequency above 0.0001, which together covered 99.2% of the repertoires. The TCS score was defined as the ratio of F50 (clonal expansion) to E x V (chaos), calculated using BLOSUM62-based TCRdist between CDR3 peptides within each V-J. Welch's t-statistics and random forest reduced roughly 530 V-J features to 10 to 15, which were used in a naive Bayes classifier (R e1071). Through fastp at Q25 and MiXCR, TCRdb rebuilt clones from the public reads, retaining in-frame beta chains. Entries that share a CDR3 protein sequence are merged under the most common genes and DNA. None of the V and J calls come from the authors' own analysis; TCRdb made them. The sample table lists roughly 720,000 distinct CDR3 sequences, 17% of them with a count of one. The top ten clonotypes cover roughly 15% of the sample.

Graves' hyperthyroidism was defined as stable when no progression to ophthalmopathy occurred over 18 months of follow-up. Hyperthyroidism patients were newly diagnosed, had a disease duration of under 2 months, and were aged 18 to 65 years. Patients with uncontrolled infections, other autoimmune diseases, pregnancy or lactation were excluded. Diagnoses relied on clinical symptoms, serum thyroxine and TRAb, thyroid ultrasound and orbital computed tomography. Ficoll-Paque density gradient centrifugation was used to isolate PBMCs from about 10 ml of fresh peripheral blood. Total RNA was extracted using Trizol reagent, and RNA quality was assessed on an Agilent 2100 Bioanalyzer. The research as a whole found: No statistical method was used to set the sample size in advance, and investigators knew the group allocation. Most expanded thyroid clonotypes (frequency above 0.001) were also found in blood, which suggests that blood repertoires may mirror thyroid immune responses. A 13 V-J signature model separated ophthalmopathy from stable hyperthyroidism, with approximately 87% sensitivity and 81.08% specificity in cross-validation and 80%/75% in testing. During validation, the model predicted progression to ophthalmopathy a median of roughly 7.1 months ahead of onset, with roughly 65% sensitivity and around 73% specificity.

At the junction V is shortened by 10 bases and J by 8 bases, with 16 bases in between. The CDR3, cysteine through phenylalanine, is 12 amino acids long. Of the read, only the CDR3 DNA is kept; its 36 bases are in frame from base 1. Taken from the germline V gene (reference sequence), the CDR1 and CDR2 loops are MNHEY and SMNVEV. The clonotype was recovered from a man aged 50 to 59 with Graves' hyperthyroidism. The specimen was blood. The receptor chain draws on TRBV27 and TRBJ2-3; the D assignment is uncertain and may be TRBD1 or TRBD2, with 5 bases supporting each. The nucleotide sequence is given as TGTGCCACCGGGACCCCCGAGGGTACGCAGTATTTT. It encodes CATGTPEGTQYF.